This T cell receptor beta chain comes out of a study of OX40 agonist ivuxolimab in advanced cancers. Note on this clone: Its antigen remains unknown. The same CDR3 is also encoded by other DNA sequences in this sample.

Data came from immunoSEQ multiplex PCR; TCRdb stores just in-frame clones and leaves some out. The table lists tens of thousands of clones, 83% of them singletons, with approximately 3.1% in the top ten. Trimming pared 1 base from V and 3 bases from J, leaving 7 bases between. CDR3 length equals 13 residues. Germline V CDR1 and CDR2: SGHVS, FQNEAQ. Study-level results: Relative to CD4+, CD8+ T cells held more expanded clones on average. Dose levels from 0.1 to 3.0 mg/kg saw CD4+ and CD8+ blood T cells expand clonally by week 6. Nonresponders, in some cases, also had low normalized T-cell clonal expansion. Compared with others, partial responders at 0.1-3.0 mg/kg displayed clonal expansion among the lowest.

The input for sequencing was CD4+ or CD8+ T cells sorted from blood, taken in a trial of the OX40 agonist ivuxolimab. The sequence was collected from an adult with an advanced solid tumor such as melanoma, head and neck, liver or kidney cancer. The chain has TRBV7-8 and TRBJ2-7; unclear D gene. CDR3 nucleotides: TGTGCCAGCAGCTTAGACACACTCTACGAGCAGTACTTC. Translating gives CASSLDTLYEQYF.